A selection of T cell receptor beta chains follows, all from one sample in a study of blood T cell repertoires in COVID-19. Generated by immunoSEQ multiplex PCR, the TCRdb table keeps only in-frame clones and is missing some. The repertoire holds tens of thousands of clones, 75% to 85% seen once, with under 35% in the top ten. The sample taken for sequencing was peripheral blood. The receptors stem from a human donor in a cohort sampled during active COVID-19. Each CDR3 is given with its conserved first and last residue.

V gene	CDR3 length	J gene	CDR3 protein
TRBV4-3	14	TRBJ2-1	CASSQDLAVNEQFF
TRBV6-5	12	TRBJ1-1	CASIRGVTEAFF
TRBV28	17	TRBJ1-6	CASGEVGTGPYNSPLHF
TRBV5-1	13	TRBJ1-6	CASSLATDSPLHF
TRBV28	14	TRBJ1-2	CASRSQGVNYGYTF
TRBV23-1	15	TRBJ1-6	CASSQSTYPGAPLHF
TRBV11-2	15	TRBJ2-7	CASSLDADRSSEQYF
TRBV11-2	16	TRBJ2-1	CASSFTLAGRGNEQFF
TRBV10-1	16	TRBJ2-7	CASSGTGNSGSYEQYF
TRBV30	16	TRBJ1-2	CAWSDPQGALRYGYTF
TRBV4-2	16	TRBJ2-3	CASSRQTSGGGDTQYF
TRBV6-4	14	TRBJ2-5	CASSLRRDIETQYF
TRBV11-2	17	TRBJ1-1	CASSLDQAGRGNTEAFF
TRBV7-2	15	TRBJ1-6	CASSLAAGKSSPLHF
TRBV7-2	15	TRBJ1-5	CASSLDLSEWQPQHF
TRBV11-2	12	TRBJ1-1	CASRGGAVGAFF
TRBV13	19	TRBJ2-7	CASSSYGDGLAGNWYEQYF
TRBV4-1	18	TRBJ2-2	CASSQDLPSGRATGELFF
TRBV2	15	TRBJ2-7	CASRADRDRSYEQYF
TRBV6-1	12	TRBJ1-5	CASSERGQPQHF
TRBV12-5	16	TRBJ2-7	CASGLAGTGVNYEQYF
TRBV7-9	16	TRBJ1-1	CASSPPRFILNTEAFF
TRBV6-5	13	TRBJ1-4	CASRPRGSPGLFF
TRBV19	17	TRBJ1-5	CASSIVGRGPSNQPQHF
TRBV5-1	15	TRBJ1-4	CASSLLVSTNEKLFF
TRBV7-6	15	TRBJ2-3	CASSPGLAGADTQYF